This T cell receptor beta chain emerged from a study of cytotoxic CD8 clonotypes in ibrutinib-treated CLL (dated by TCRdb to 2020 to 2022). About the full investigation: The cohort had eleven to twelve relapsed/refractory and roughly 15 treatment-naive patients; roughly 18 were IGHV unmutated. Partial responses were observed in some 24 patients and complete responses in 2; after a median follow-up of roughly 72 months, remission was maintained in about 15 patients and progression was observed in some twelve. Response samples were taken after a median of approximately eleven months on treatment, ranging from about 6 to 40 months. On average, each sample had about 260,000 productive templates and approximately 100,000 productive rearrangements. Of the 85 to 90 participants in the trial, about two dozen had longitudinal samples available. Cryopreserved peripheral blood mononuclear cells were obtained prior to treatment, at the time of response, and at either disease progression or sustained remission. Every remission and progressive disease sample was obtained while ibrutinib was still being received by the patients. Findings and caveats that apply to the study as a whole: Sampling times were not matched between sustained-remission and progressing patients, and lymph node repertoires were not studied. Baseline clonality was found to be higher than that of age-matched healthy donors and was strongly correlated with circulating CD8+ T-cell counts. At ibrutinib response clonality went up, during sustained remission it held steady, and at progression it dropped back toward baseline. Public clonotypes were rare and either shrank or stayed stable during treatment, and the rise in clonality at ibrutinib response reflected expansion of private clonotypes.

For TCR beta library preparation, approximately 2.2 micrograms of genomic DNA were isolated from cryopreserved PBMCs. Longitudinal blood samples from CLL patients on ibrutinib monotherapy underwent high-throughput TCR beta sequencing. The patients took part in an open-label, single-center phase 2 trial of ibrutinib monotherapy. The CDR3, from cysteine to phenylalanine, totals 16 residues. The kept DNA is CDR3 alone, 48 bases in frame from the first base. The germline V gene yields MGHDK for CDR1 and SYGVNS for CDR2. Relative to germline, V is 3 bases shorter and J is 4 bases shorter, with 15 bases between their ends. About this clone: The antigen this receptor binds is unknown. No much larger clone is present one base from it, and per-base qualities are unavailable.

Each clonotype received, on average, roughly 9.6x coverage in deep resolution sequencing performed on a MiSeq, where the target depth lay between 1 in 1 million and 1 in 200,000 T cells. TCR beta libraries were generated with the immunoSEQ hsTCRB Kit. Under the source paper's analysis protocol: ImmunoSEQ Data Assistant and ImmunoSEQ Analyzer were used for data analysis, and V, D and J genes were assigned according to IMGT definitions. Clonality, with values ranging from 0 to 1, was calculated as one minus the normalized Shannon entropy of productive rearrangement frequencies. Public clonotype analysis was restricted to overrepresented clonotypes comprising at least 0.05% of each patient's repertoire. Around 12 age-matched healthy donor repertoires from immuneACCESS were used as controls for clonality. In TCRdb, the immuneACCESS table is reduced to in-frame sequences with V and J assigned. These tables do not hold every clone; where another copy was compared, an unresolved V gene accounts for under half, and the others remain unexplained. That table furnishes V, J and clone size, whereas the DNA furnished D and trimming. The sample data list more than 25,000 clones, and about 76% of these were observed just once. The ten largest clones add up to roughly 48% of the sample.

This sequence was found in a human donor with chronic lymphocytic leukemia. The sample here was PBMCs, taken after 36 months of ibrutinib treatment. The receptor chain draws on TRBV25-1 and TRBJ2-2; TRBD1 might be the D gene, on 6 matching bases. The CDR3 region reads CASSDTGLGVTGELFF. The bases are TGTGCCAGCAGTGATACAGGGTTAGGAGTCACCGGGGAGCTGTTTTTT.